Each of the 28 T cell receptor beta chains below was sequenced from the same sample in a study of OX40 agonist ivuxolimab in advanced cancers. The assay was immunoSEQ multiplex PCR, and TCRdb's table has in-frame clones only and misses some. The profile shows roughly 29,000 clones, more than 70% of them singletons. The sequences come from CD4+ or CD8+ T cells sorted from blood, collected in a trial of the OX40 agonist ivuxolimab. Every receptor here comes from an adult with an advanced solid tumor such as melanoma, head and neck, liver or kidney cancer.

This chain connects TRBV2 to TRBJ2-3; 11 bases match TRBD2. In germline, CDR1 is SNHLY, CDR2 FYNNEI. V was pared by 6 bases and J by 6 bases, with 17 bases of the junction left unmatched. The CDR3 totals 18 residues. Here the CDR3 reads CASRKTPGLAVLWDTQYF. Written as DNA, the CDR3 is TGTGCCAGCAGAAAAACCCCGGGACTAGCGGTTCTCTGGGATACGCAGTATTTT.

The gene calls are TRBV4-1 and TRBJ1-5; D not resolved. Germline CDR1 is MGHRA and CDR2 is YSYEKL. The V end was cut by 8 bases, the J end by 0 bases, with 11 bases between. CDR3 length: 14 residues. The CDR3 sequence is CASHSIYSNQPQHF. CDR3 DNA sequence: TGCGCCAGCCACTCCATTTATAGCAATCAGCCCCAGCATTTT.

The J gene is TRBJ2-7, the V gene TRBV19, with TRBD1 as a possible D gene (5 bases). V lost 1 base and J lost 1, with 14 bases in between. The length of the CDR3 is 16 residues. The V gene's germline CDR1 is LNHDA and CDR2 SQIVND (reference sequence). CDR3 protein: CASSIVSNRQSYEQYF. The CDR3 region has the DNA TGTGCCAGTAGTATAGTTTCCAACAGGCAATCCTACGAGCAGTACTTC.

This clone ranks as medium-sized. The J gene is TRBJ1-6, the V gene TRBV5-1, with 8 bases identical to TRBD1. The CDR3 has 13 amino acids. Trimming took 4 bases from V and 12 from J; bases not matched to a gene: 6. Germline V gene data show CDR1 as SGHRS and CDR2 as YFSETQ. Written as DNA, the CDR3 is TGCGCCAGCAGCATAGGACAGGGTGTACCCCTCCACTTT. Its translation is CASSIGQGVPLHF.

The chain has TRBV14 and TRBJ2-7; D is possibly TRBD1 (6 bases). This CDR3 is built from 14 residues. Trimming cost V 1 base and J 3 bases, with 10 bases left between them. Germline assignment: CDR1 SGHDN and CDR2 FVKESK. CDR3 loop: CASSQGRQDYEQYF. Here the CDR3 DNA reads TGTGCCAGCAGCCAAGGCCGACAGGACTACGAGCAGTACTTC.

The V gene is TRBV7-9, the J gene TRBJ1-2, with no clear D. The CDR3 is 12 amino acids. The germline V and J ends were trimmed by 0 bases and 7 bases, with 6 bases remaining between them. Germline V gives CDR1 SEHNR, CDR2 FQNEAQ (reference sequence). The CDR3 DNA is TGTGCCAGCAGCTTAGCGGAGAGTGGCTACACCTTC. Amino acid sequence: CASSLAESGYTF.

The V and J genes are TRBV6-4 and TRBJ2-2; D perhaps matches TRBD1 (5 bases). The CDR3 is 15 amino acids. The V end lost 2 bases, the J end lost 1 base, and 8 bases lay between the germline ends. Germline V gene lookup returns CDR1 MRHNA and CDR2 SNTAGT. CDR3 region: CASSDKTENTGELFF. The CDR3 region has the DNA TGTGCCAGCAGTGACAAGACAGAGAACACCGGGGAGCTGTTTTTT.

CDR3 DNA: TGTGCCAGCAGGGGGCTTCAGCCTGAAGCTTTCTTT. This codes for CASRGLQPEAFF. The gene calls are TRBV10-3 and TRBJ1-1, with 8 positions matching TRBD1. Germline V gene sequence: CDR1 ENHRY, CDR2 SYGVKD. The ends lost 10 bases at V and 6 bases at J; junction bases unmatched: 7. This CDR3 is built from 12 residues.

CDR3 DNA: TGTGCCAGCAGTTACGAACTAGGGACAGCCCATGGCTACACCTTC. This sequence encodes CASSYELGTAHGYTF. This rearrangement joins TRBV6-5 to TRBJ1-2, with 7 bases fitting TRBD1. This CDR3 is built from 15 residues. The germline gives CDR1 MNHEY, CDR2 SVGAGI. J lost 6 bases, V lost 2 bases, and 9 bases had no gene match.

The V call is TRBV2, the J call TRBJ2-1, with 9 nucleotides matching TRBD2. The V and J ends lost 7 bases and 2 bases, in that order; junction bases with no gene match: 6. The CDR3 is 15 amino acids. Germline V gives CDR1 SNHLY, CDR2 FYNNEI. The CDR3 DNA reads TGTGCCAGCACCATCAGCGGGAGGCCCTACAATGAGCAGTTCTTC. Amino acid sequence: CASTISGRPYNEQFF.

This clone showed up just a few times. The chain's CDR3 is CASSSRLDNEQFF. The CDR3 nucleotides read TGTGCCAGCAGCTCAAGACTTGACAATGAGCAGTTCTTC. The chain recombines TRBV7-6 with TRBJ2-1; unclear D gene. This CDR3 region has 13 residues. Trimming pared 4 bases from V and 5 bases from J, leaving 9 bases between. Germline-derived CDR1 and CDR2 are SGHVS and FNYEAQ.

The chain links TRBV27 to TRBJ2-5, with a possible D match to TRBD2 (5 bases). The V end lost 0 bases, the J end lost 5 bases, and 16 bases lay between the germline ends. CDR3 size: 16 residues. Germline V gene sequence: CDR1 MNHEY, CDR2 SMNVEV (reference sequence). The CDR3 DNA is TGTGCCAGCAGTTTATCGTGGGGAGCATGGTTGGAGACCCAGTACTTC. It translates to CASSLSWGAWLETQYF.

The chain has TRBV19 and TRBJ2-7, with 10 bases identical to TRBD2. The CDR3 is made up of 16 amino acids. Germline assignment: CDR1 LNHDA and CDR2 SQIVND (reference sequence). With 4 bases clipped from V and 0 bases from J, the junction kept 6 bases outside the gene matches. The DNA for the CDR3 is TGTGCCAGTAGTACTCAGACTAGCGGGCACTCCTACGAGCAGTACTTC. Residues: CASSTQTSGHSYEQYF.

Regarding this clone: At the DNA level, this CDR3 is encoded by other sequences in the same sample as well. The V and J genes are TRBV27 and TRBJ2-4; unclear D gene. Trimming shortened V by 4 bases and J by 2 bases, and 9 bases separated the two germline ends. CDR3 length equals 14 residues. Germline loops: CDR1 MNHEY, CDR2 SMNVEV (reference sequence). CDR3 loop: CASSSGVTKNIQYF. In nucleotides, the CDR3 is TGTGCCAGCAGTTCCGGAGTCACCAAAAACATTCAGTACTTC.

The CDR3 coding sequence is TGTGCCTGGTCATCCGCTCTCCGGGACGGAGGCTACACCTTC. This sequence encodes CAWSSALRDGGYTF. The rearrangement uses TRBV21-1 and TRBJ1-2. TRBV21-1 represents a pseudogene. The CDR3 extends over 14 amino acids.

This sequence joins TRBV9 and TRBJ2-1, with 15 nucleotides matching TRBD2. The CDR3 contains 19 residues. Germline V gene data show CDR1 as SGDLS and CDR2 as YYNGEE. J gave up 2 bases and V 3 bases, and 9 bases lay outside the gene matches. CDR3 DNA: TGTGCCAGCAGCGGTACTCCGGGACTAGCGGGAGGTGCCTACAATGAGCAGTTCTTC. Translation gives CASSGTPGLAGGAYNEQFF.

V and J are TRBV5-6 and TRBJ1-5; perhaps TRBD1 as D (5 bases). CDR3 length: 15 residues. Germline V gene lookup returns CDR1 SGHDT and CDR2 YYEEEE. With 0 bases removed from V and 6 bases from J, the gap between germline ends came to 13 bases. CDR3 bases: TGTGCCAGCAGCTTGGAAGGCCAGGGAATTCAGCCCCAGCATTTT. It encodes CASSLEGQGIQPQHF.

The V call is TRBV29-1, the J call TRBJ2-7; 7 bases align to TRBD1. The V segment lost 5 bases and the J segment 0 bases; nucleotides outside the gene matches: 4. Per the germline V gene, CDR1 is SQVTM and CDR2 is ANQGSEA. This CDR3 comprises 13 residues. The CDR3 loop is CSVQDRSSYEQYF. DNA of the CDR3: TGCAGCGTTCAGGACAGGAGCTCCTACGAGCAGTACTTC.

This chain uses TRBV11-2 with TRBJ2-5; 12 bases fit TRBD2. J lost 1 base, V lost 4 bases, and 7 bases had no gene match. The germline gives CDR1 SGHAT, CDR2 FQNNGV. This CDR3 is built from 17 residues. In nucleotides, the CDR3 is TGTGCCAGCAGCTGGAGAGGGACTAGCGGGCCCCAAGAGACCCAGTACTTC. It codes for CASSWRGTSGPQETQYF.

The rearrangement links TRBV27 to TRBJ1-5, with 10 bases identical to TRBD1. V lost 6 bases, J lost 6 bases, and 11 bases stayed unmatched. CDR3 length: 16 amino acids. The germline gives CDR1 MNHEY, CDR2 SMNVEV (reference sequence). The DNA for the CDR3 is TGTGCCAGCAGCAACCTGGGACAGGGGCGTGCTCAGCCCCAGCATTTT. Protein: CASSNLGQGRAQPQHF.

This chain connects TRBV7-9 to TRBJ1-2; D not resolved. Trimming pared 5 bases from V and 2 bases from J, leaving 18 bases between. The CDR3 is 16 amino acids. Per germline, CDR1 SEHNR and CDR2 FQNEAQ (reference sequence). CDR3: CASSHTNSPLNYGYTF. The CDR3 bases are TGTGCCAGCAGCCATACGAACAGTCCTCTAAACTATGGCTACACCTTC.

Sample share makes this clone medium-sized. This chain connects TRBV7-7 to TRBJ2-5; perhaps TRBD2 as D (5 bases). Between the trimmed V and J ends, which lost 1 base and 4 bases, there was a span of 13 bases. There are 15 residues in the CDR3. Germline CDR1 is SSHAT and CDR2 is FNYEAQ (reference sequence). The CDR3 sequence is CASSLVGSSGETQYF. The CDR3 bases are TGTGCCAGCAGCTTAGTTGGGTCAAGCGGAGAGACCCAGTACTTC.

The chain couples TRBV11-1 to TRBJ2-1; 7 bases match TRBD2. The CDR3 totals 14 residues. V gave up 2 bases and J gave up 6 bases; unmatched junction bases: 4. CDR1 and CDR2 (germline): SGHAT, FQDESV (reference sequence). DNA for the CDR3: TGTGCCAGCAGCTTACTGAGACTAGCCAATGAGCAGTTCTTC. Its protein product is CASSLLRLANEQFF.

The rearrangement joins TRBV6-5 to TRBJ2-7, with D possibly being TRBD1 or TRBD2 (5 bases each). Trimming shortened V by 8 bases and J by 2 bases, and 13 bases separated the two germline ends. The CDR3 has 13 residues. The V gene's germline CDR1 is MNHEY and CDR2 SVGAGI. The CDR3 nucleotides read TGTGCCAGCCAACGGGACGCTACCTACGAGCAGTACTTC. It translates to CASQRDATYEQYF.

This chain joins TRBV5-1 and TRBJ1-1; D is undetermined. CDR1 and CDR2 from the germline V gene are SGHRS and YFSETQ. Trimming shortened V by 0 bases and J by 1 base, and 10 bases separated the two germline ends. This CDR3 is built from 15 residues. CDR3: CASSLGWGGNTEAFF. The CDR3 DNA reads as TGCGCCAGCAGCTTGGGCTGGGGTGGGAACACTGAAGCTTTCTTT. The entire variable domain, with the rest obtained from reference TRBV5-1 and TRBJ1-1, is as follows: KAGVTQTPRYLIKTRGQQVTLSCSPISGHRSVSWYQQTPGQGLQFLFEYFSETQRNKGNFPGRFSGRQFSNSRSEMNVSTLELGDSALYLCASSLGWGGNTEAFFGQGTRLTVV.

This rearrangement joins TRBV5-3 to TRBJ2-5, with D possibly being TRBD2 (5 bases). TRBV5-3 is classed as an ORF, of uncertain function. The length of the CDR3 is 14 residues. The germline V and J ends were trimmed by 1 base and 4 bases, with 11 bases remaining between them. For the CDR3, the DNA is TGTGCCAGAAGCTTGCGGCCAGGAGGAGAGACCCAGTACTTC. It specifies CARSLRPGGETQYF.

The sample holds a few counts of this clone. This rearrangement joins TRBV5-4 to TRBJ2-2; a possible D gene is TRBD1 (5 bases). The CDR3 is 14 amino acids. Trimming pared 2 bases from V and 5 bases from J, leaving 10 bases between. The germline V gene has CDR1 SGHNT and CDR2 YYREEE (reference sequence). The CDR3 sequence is CASSFLRETGELFF. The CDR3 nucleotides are TGTGCCAGCAGCTTCCTCAGGGAAACCGGGGAGCTGTTTTTT.

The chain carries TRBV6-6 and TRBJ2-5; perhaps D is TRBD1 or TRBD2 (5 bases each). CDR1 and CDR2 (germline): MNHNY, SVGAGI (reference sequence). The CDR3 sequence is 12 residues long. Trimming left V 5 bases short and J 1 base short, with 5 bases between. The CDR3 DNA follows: TGTGCCAGCAGTGGGGGCCAAGAGACCCAGTACTTC. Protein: CASSGGQETQYF.